At least ten counts were recorded for the clone carrying this T cell receptor (beta chain). These data come from a study of blood T cell repertoires in COVID-19. V gave up 5 bases and J gave up 6 bases, with 10 bases separating them. Looked up from germline, CDR1 is SGHNT and CDR2 is YENEEA. The CDR3 contains 13 residues. Per the study methods: Reference gene primer amplification gave nucleated cell count estimates. Only in-frame clones appear in the TCRdb table, and some are missing; sequencing was by immunoSEQ multiplex PCR. V and J calls and clone size are as listed in that table; D and trimming were resolved from the DNA. The repertoire holds about 81,000 clones, with 70% to 85% as singletons.

The sample comprised peripheral blood. The genes are TRBV11-3 and TRBJ2-2, with D possibly being TRBD2 (5 bases). This receptor was obtained from a woman aged 50 to 60 with acute or convalescent COVID-19. CDR3 DNA: TGTGCCAGCAGCCACCGGGATCCCGGGGAGCTGTTTTTT. The encoded protein is CASSHRDPGELFF.